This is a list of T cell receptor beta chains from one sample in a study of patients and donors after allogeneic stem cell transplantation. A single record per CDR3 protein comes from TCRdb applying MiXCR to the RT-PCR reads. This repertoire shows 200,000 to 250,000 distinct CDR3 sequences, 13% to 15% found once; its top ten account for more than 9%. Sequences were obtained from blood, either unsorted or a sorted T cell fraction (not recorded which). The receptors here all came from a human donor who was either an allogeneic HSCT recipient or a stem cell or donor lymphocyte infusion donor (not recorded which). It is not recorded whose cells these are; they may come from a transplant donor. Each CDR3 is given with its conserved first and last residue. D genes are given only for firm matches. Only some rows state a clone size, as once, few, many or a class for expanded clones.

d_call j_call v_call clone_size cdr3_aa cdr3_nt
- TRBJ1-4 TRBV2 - CASSGSRGVDEKLFF TGTGCCAGCAGTGGCTCCCGGGGTGTTGATGAAAAACTGTTTTTT
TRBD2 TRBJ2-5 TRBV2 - CASSEFRGGGRAETQYF TGTGCCAGCAGTGAATTCCGGGGCGGGGGACGGGCAGAGACCCAGTACTTC
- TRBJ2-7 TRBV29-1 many CSAATRIPYEQYF TGCAGCGCCGCGACAAGAATCCCCTACGAGCAGTACTTC
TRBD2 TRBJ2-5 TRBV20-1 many CSARDGTSGRAFQTQYF TGCAGTGCTAGAGATGGGACTAGCGGGAGGGCCTTTCAGACCCAGTACTTC
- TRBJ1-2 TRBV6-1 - CASSERVNGYTF TGTGCCAGCAGTGAAAGGGTGAATGGCTACACCTTC
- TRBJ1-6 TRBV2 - CASSELVNSPLHF TGTGCCAGCAGTGAATTGGTGAATTCACCCCTCCACTTT
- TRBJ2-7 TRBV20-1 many CSARATSNSGEQYF TGCAGTGCTAGGGCCACTAGCAACTCCGGCGAGCAGTACTTC
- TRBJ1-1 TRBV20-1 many CSAGVGVEAFF TGCAGTGCTGGCGTTGGGGTTGAAGCTTTCTTT
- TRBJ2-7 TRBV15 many CATSNQGLYEQYF TGTGCCACCAGCAACCAGGGCCTCTACGAGCAGTACTTC
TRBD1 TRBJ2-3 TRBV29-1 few CSSGGSTDTQYF TGCAGCTCAGGGGGTAGCACAGATACGCAGTATTTT
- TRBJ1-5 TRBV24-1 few CATSDSGYDQPQHF TGTGCCACCAGTGATTCAGGGTATGATCAGCCCCAGCATTTT
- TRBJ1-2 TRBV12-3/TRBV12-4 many CASNQGSNYGYTF TGTGCCAGCAATCAGGGGTCCAACTATGGCTACACCTTC
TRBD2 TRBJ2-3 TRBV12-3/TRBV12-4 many CASSRLANTQYF TGTGCCAGCAGCCGACTAGCAAATACGCAGTATTTT
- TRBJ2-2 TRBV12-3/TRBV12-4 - CASRTSVGLTGELFF TGTGCCAGCAGGACCTCGGTGGGCCTCACCGGGGAGCTGTTTTTT
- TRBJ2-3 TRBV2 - CASTARGTTDTQYF TGTGCCAGCACGGCTCGGGGAACCACGGATACGCAGTATTTT
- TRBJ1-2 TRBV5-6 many CASSPNSMGYTF TGTGCCAGCAGCCCTAACAGTATGGGCTACACCTTC
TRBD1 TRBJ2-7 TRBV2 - CASGKQGMSYEQYF TGTGCCAGCGGGAAACAGGGGATGTCCTACGAGCAGTACTTC
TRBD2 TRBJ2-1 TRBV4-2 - CAILARSYNEQFF TGTGCCATACTAGCGAGGTCCTACAATGAGCAGTTCTTC
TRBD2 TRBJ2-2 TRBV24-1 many CATSDQGTSGRVDTGELFF TGTGCCACCAGTGATCAAGGGACTAGCGGGAGGGTTGACACCGGGGAGCTGTTTTTT
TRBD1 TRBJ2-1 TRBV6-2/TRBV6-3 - CASSYSTGGNEQFF TGTGCCAGCAGTTACTCGACAGGGGGCAATGAGCAGTTCTTC
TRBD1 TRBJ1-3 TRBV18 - CASSPDRGQVGNTIYF TGTGCCAGCTCACCAGACAGGGGGCAGGTTGGAAACACCATATATTTT
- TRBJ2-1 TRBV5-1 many CASGSSRFNEQFF TGCGCCAGCGGCAGTTCTAGGTTTAATGAGCAGTTCTTC
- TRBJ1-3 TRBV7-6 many CASSLRDGNTIYF TGTGCCAGCAGCCTGAGGGATGGAAACACCATATATTTT
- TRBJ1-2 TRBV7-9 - CASSRSRGAVDGYTF TGTGCCAGCAGCCGCTCGAGGGGGGCCGTGGATGGCTACACCTTC
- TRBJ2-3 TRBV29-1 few CSFYSVSDTQYF TGCAGCTTCTACTCAGTCTCAGATACGCAGTATTTT
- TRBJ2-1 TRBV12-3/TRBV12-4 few CASSLGPNEQFF TGTGCCAGCAGTTTAGGACCCAATGAGCAGTTCTTC
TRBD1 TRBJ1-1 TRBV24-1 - CATKGAGTNTEAFF TGTGCCACCAAGGGGGCAGGAACGAACACTGAAGCTTTCTTT
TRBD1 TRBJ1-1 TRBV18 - CASSPIFRGWTEAFF TGTGCCAGCTCACCTATTTTCAGGGGGTGGACTGAAGCTTTCTTT
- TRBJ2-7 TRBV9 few CASSRESREQYF TGTGCCAGCAGCCGTGAATCGAGAGAGCAGTACTTC
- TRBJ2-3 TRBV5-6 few CASSLNFLTGTQYF TGTGCCAGCAGCTTGAATTTCCTAACAGGCACGCAGTATTTT
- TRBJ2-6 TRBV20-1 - CSASLTGLGSGANVLTF TGCAGTGCTTCCCTTACAGGTTTAGGCTCTGGGGCCAACGTCCTGACTTTC
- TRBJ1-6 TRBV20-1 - CSALNRESPLHF TGCAGTGCGCTGAACCGGGAGTCACCCCTCCACTTT
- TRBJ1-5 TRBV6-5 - CASSYGHVGGQNQPQHF TGTGCCAGCAGTTACGGGCATGTGGGGGGCCAGAATCAGCCCCAGCATTTT
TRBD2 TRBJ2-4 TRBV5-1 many CASSLNPGLAGGAKNIQYF TGCGCCAGCAGCTTAAACCCGGGACTAGCGGGGGGAGCCAAAAACATTCAGTACTTC
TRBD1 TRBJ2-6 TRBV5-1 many CASSTEGASGANVLTF TGCGCCAGCAGCACCGAGGGGGCATCTGGGGCCAACGTCCTGACTTTC